This is a list of T cell receptor beta chains from one sample in a study of T and B cells in COVID-19 patients. TCRdb fed the multiplex PCR reads into MiXCR, producing one record per CDR3 protein. The sample yields some 4,000 distinct CDR3 sequences, around 21% seen once. Sequencing input: blood. Receptor source: a human donor with active COVID-19. The CDR3 runs from the conserved cysteine through the conserved F or W. The order of the fields is D gene, J gene, CDR3 length, V gene, CDR3 protein. A D gene is named only where the DNA matches it firmly.

>TRBD1|TRBJ2-2|15|TRBV5-1
CASSERGQLAGELFF
>TRBD2|TRBJ2-3|15|TRBV30
CAWNGLAGVSDTQYF
>TRBD1|TRBJ2-3|14|TRBV6-5
CASRDRVEADTQYF
>.|TRBJ2-5|15|TRBV5-4
CASSLTAFRQETQYF
>.|TRBJ2-7|15|TRBV5-1
CASSQDWAEPWEQYF
>.|TRBJ1-4|13|TRBV30
CAWSGSFNEKLFF
>TRBD1|TRBJ1-1|16|TRBV5-6
CASSNRGSVGNTEAFF
>TRBD1|TRBJ2-7|15|TRBV30
CAWSVLRTGNHEQYF
>TRBD2|TRBJ2-1|16|TRBV7-6
CASSSKGLAGPNEQFF
>.|TRBJ2-3|13|TRBV27
CATARTFEDTQYF
>.|TRBJ2-7|15|TRBV27
CASSLSGTRTYEQYF
>TRBD2|TRBJ2-5|16|TRBV4-2
CASSGRSGLAGETQYF
>.|TRBJ2-2|14|TRBV7-2
CASSRREGSGELFF
>.|TRBJ1-5|15|TRBV25-1
CASSPRDMVYQPQHF
>.|TRBJ1-1|13|TRBV19
CASSIEIFTKAFF
>.|TRBJ2-7|14|TRBV6-5
CASSERHFSYEQYF
>.|TRBJ1-3|15|TRBV5-5
CASSLYGDSADTIYF
>TRBD1|TRBJ2-1|14|TRBV10-3
CAISDQGANNEQFF
>TRBD2|TRBJ2-6|20|TRBV20-1
CSAPNLSGRQTQSGANVLTF
>.|TRBJ1-5|14|TRBV5-4
CASSLAGLNQPQHF
>TRBD1|TRBJ1-5|15|TRBV24-1
CATSEPGTDNQPQHF
>.|TRBJ1-2|16|TRBV4-3
CASSQEFRTGNYGYTF
>TRBD1|TRBJ2-1|12|TRBV6-1
CASSEAGTGVFF
>TRBD2|TRBJ2-1|15|TRBV19
CASSLGLAGGNEQFF
>.|TRBJ1-5|11|TRBV6-6
CASSTTGPQHF
>TRBD1|TRBJ2-5|13|TRBV20-1
CSASRTGRETQYF
>.|TRBJ2-7|13|TRBV27
CASSLRQPYEQYF
>.|TRBJ2-2|16|TRBV5-5
CASSQETGSSTGELFF
>.|TRBJ1-1|15|TRBV30
CAWSVLTGRVTEAFF
>.|TRBJ1-2|14|TRBV18
CASSPPDAPYGYTF
>TRBD2|TRBJ2-1|15|TRBV6-5
CASATGGRPYNEQFF
>TRBD2|TRBJ2-3|18|TRBV7-2
CASSKGTSGRAFTDTQYF
>TRBD1|TRBJ1-5|14|TRBV6-1
CASSGQGKGQPQHF
>.|TRBJ1-1|14|TRBV4-3
CASSQGTVNTEAFF
>TRBD2|TRBJ2-7|17|TRBV18
CASSPGTSGLSSYEQYF
>TRBD2|TRBJ2-2|15|TRBV5-1
CASSLTSGPTGELFF
>.|TRBJ2-1|14|TRBV5-1
CASSLGGVYNEQFF
>.|TRBJ2-7|15|TRBV7-6
CASSLGGGLPYEQYF
>TRBD1|TRBJ2-7|15|TRBV19
CASSTAGTGRYEQYF
>.|TRBJ1-5|17|TRBV19
CASSQGGGVYSNQPQHF
>.|TRBJ1-3|16|TRBV20-1
CSAHTFRVHSGNTIYF
>TRBD1|TRBJ2-7|14|TRBV15
CATSEHRGFYEQYF
>TRBD2|TRBJ2-7|14|TRBV7-2
CASSFASGYYEQYF
>.|TRBJ1-3|14|TRBV5-6
CASSLGSSGNTIYF
>TRBD1|TRBJ1-1|15|TRBV5-5
CASRPAGTGGTEAFF
>.|TRBJ1-2|15|TRBV27
CASSSRDGGFYGYTF
>TRBD1|TRBJ1-4|13|TRBV6-1
CASLGQVGEKLFF